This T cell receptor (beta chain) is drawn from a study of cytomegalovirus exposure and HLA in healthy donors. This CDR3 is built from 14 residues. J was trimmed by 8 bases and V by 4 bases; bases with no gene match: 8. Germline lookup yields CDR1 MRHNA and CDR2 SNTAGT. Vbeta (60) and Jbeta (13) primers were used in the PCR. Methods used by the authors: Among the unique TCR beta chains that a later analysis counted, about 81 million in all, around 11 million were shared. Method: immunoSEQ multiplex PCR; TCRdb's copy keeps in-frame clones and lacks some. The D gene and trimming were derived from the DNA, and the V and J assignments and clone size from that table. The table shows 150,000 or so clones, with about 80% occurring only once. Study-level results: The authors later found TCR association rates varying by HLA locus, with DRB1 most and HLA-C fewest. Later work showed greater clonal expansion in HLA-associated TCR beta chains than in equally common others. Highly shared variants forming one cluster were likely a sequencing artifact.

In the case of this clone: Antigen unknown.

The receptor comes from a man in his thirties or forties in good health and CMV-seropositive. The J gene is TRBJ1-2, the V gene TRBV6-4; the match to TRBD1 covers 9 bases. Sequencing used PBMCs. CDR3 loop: CASSAGTGSGGYTF. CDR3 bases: TGTGCCAGCAGTGCCGGGACAGGGAGTGGAGGCTACACCTTC.